A single T cell receptor beta chain is shown here with its context. Its antigen remains unidentified. This entry is derived from a study of cytomegalovirus exposure and HLA in healthy donors. Study outcomes and limitations: In an earlier analysis, most TCR beta V segments were productive about 87% or about 30% of the time.

The CDR3 runs 15 residues. J was trimmed by 7 bases and V by 8 bases; bases with no gene match: 5. Germline lookup yields CDR1 MNHEY and CDR2 SMNVEV (reference sequence). Though nominally healthy at sampling, donors likely had unrecorded immune exposures. PCR primers comprised 60 Vbeta and 13 Jbeta primers. The protocol was immunoSEQ multiplex PCR, while the TCRdb copy is restricted to in-frame clones and leaves out a portion. The profile shows 200,000 or so clones, nearly 80% of them singletons. J is TRBJ2-1 and V is TRBV27; 16 bases match TRBD2. The sequencing sample was made of PBMCs. The source of this sequence is a woman in her twenties or thirties in good health and CMV-seropositive. CDR3 amino acids: CASSGLAGGGNEQFF. CDR3 in DNA: TGTGCCAGCTCGGGACTAGCGGGAGGGGGGAATGAGCAGTTCTTC.